These T cell receptor beta chains were read from a single sample in a study of CD8 T cells in ankylosing spondylitis. Using its own MiXCR run on the 5' RACE reads, TCRdb lists one record per CDR3 protein. This sample has some 270,000 distinct CDR3 sequences, with 32% found just once. The source material was blood, either unsorted or a sorted T cell fraction (not recorded which). Source of these receptors: a male donor with ankylosing spondylitis or in good health (not recorded which). The CDR3 runs from the conserved cysteine through the conserved F or W. D genes are given only for firm matches. Not every row has a clone size; where given, it reads once, few, many or a size class.

TGCGCCAGCAGCACCGAACGGGGGCCTGGAAACACCATATATTTT | CASSTERGPGNTIYF | - | TRBJ1-3 | - | TRBV4-1
TGCAGTGCTGCCAGGGGGGGGTACACCGGGGAGCTGTTTTTT | CSAARGGYTGELFF | few | TRBJ2-2 | - | TRBV20-1
TGCGCCAGCAGCCAAGGGTACGGGGGGGCTGAGACCCAGTACTTC | CASSQGYGGAETQYF | - | TRBJ2-5 | TRBD2 | TRBV4-1
TGTGCCAGCAGCGAACTAGCGGGGAACCAAGAGACCCAGTACTTC | CASSELAGNQETQYF | - | TRBJ2-5 | TRBD2 | TRBV12-3/TRBV12-4
TGTGCCAGCAGCCAAGTTCCGCATGTTGGACTGGCTTTCTTT | CASSQVPHVGLAFF | - | TRBJ1-1 | - | TRBV3-1
TGTGCCAGCAGTCTAGAGACTGGGGCTTTCTTT | CASSLETGAFF | - | TRBJ1-1 | - | TRBV28
TGTGCCAGCAGCTCTGGACCCCGGGGAGATACGCAGTATTTT | CASSSGPRGDTQYF | few | TRBJ2-3 | - | TRBV12-3/TRBV12-4
TGTGCCAGCAGTCAAGCCGGGACAGGGTACTATGGCTACACCTTC | CASSQAGTGYYGYTF | few | TRBJ1-2 | TRBD1 | TRBV6-1
TGTGCCAGCAGACACAGGGGAGACTATGGCTACACCTTC | CASRHRGDYGYTF | - | TRBJ1-2 | TRBD1 | TRBV12-3/TRBV12-4
TGCAGCGTTGAGTGGATGGGCCGGGGAGGTGATGGCTACACCTTC | CSVEWMGRGGDGYTF | many | TRBJ1-2 | - | TRBV29-1
TGTGCCACAGGCGGGAACAATGAGCAGTTCTTC | CATGGNNEQFF | few | TRBJ2-1 | - | TRBV10-3
TGTGCCAGCACCTGGAGGGGGGGTCAGACCCAGTACTTC | CASTWRGGQTQYF | few | TRBJ2-5 | - | TRBV7-3
TGCGCCAGCAGCCAGGGACCTGGCTCCTACGAGCAGTACTTC | CASSQGPGSYEQYF | - | TRBJ2-7 | - | TRBV5-1
TGTGCCAGTCTTGGGATCAACAATGAGCAGTTCTTC | CASLGINNEQFF | - | TRBJ2-1 | - | TRBV28
TGTGCCAGCAGTTTCAGGGGGGACTACAATGAGCAGTTCTTC | CASSFRGDYNEQFF | few | TRBJ2-1 | - | TRBV12-3/TRBV12-4
TGTGCCAGCAGTCGCGGGGAAGCCTACGAGCAGTACTTC | CASSRGEAYEQYF | few | TRBJ2-7 | - | TRBV6-1
TGTGCCAGCAGTGATAGCGAAGTCGGGAACATTGAAGCTTTCTTT | CASSDSEVGNIEAFF | - | TRBJ1-1 | - | TRBV2
TGTGCCACCAACGCAGGGGCTAGGGCTAATGAAAAACTGTTTTTT | CATNAGARANEKLFF | - | TRBJ1-4 | - | TRBV15
TGCGCCAGCAGCCCTCGGGCGGGCGCTAGCACAGATACGCAGTATTTT | CASSPRAGASTDTQYF | - | TRBJ2-3 | - | TRBV5-1
TGCAGTGCTCTCCGGACAGTGTTAGGGGTAGAAAAACTGTTTTTT | CSALRTVLGVEKLFF | - | TRBJ1-4 | - | TRBV20-1
TGTGCCAGCAGCTTGGGGGACGGGGGGCCCTACGAGCAGTACTTC | CASSLGDGGPYEQYF | - | TRBJ2-7 | - | TRBV5-5
TGTGCCAGCAGTTTTGGGGGGGCTCAGCCCCAGCATTTT | CASSFGGAQPQHF | few | TRBJ1-5 | - | TRBV6-5